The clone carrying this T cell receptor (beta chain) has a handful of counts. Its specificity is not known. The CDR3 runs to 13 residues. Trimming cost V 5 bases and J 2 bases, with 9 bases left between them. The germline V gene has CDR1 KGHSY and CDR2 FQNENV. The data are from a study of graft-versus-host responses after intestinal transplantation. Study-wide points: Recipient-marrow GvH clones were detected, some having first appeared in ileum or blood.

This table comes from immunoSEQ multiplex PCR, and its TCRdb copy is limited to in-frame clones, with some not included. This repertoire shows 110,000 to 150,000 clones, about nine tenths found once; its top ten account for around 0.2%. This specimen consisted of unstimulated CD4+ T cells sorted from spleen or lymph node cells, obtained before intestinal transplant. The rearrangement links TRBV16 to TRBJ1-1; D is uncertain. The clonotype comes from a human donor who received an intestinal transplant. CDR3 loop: CASSSTANTEAFF. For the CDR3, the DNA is TGTGCCAGCAGCTCAACAGCAAACACTGAAGCTTTCTTT.